This T cell receptor (beta chain) stems from a study of PD-L1 blockade in urothelial cancer. Study information: Male patients with bladder-origin urothelial cancer numbered about nine tenths of the roughly 29. There were a median of about 140,000 T cells in blood samples.

Specified time point: pretreatment peripheral blood. The CDR3 runs to 11 residues. V lost 8 bases, J lost 5 bases, and 2 bases stayed unmatched. CDR1 and CDR2 from the germline V gene are MDHEN and SYDVKM. Details on this clone: Other DNA sequences in this specimen translate into the identical CDR3.

Synthetic spike-ins, TCR analog templates, were added into each PCR. Repertoires were generated with immunoSEQ multiplex PCR, while TCRdb's copy carries only in-frame clones and drops some. The sample shows 95,000 or so clones, about nine tenths of them seen only once. The chain combines TRBV28 with TRBJ1-2, with 7 bases that match TRBD1. The TCR sequence derives from a man in his 60s with urothelial cancer. Source: PBMCs, taken around atezolizumab (anti-PD-L1) treatment. The DNA for the CDR3 is TGTGCCAGCCGGGACAGTTATGGCTACACCTTC. Translation gives CASRDSYGYTF.